A selection of T cell receptor beta chains follows, all from one sample in a study of cytomegalovirus exposure and HLA in healthy donors. Clones were sequenced by immunoSEQ multiplex PCR, and TCRdb holds only the in-frame ones, with some missing. The data contain under 110,000 clones, about two thirds of them singletons. Sample: PBMCs. These receptors all come from a boy aged 5-17 years in good health and CMV-seronegative. Both conserved end residues are part of each CDR3. A D gene is named only where the DNA matches it firmly. Clone size is not always given. Where it is, it says once, few, many or a class for expanded clones.

v_gene	j_gene	len	d_gene	abundance	CDR3nt	CDR3aa
TRBV7-9	TRBJ2-5	11	-	-	TGTGCCAGCAGCTTCAGGGAGACCCAGTACTTC	CASSFRETQYF
TRBV6-4	TRBJ1-1	14	-	-	TGTGCCAGCAGTGACCAAGGGGGAGCCACTGAAGCTTTCTTT	CASSDQGGATEAFF
TRBV5-6	TRBJ1-5	12	-	-	TGTGCCAGCAGCCAGGGGTTTCAGCCCCAGCATTTT	CASSQGFQPQHF
TRBV5-4	TRBJ2-3	14	-	once	TGTGCCAGCAGCTTGGTTCCGGGCACAGATACGCAGTATTTT	CASSLVPGTDTQYF
TRBV2	TRBJ1-5	15	-	-	TGTGCCAGCAGTGAAGGGGCGGGGGGGGTTCAGCCCCAGCATTTT	CASSEGAGGVQPQHF
TRBV7-6	TRBJ2-7	14	-	-	TGTGCCAGCAGCTTAGAGACAGGAGCCTACGAGCAGTACTTC	CASSLETGAYEQYF
TRBV13	TRBJ2-1	14	-	-	TGTGCCAGCAGCTTAGATCCGGGCTACAATGAGCAGTTCTTC	CASSLDPGYNEQFF
TRBV7-3	TRBJ2-1	15	TRBD1	-	TGTGCCAGCAGCCTCGTCGGAGGGACAGGGAATGAGCAGTTCTTC	CASSLVGGTGNEQFF
TRBV28	TRBJ2-7	12	TRBD1	-	TGTGCCAGCAGTTTACTCGGACAGGCTCTGTACTTC	CASSLLGQALYF
TRBV6-5	TRBJ2-7	14	-	-	TGTGCCAGCAGGCGGACTCGGTCTTACCTTGAGCAGTACTTC	CASRRTRSYLEQYF
TRBV6-1	TRBJ2-2	14	-	-	TGTGCCAGCAGCCGGACAGTAGACACCGGGGAGCTGTTTTTT	CASSRTVDTGELFF
TRBV5-6	TRBJ2-7	15	TRBD1	-	TGTGCCAGCAGCATACTGGACAGGACGGACTACGAGCAGTACTTC	CASSILDRTDYEQYF
TRBV29-1	TRBJ2-7	14	TRBD1	-	TGCAGCGGGGGCTTTGGGACAGCAGACTACGAGCAGTACTTC	CSGGFGTADYEQYF
TRBV5-1	TRBJ2-7	14	TRBD1	-	TGCGCCAGCGAGCGAGGACAGGGGGGGGACGAGCAGTACTTC	CASERGQGGDEQYF
TRBV7-9	TRBJ1-4	12	-	-	TGTGCCAGCAGCTTTCTCAGGGGTCAACTGTTTTTT	CASSFLRGQLFF
TRBV7-9	TRBJ1-5	14	-	-	TGTGCCAGCAGCTTAGCGGAGGGAGCTCAGCCCCAGCATTTT	CASSLAEGAQPQHF
TRBV30	TRBJ2-5	15	-	-	TGTGCCTGGGGTCCAAGGACACCCTACCAAGAGACCCAGTACTTC	CAWGPRTPYQETQYF
TRBV2	TRBJ1-3	15	-	-	TGTGCCAGCAGTCAACAGTCGAACTCTGGAAACACCATATATTTT	CASSQQSNSGNTIYF
TRBV7-2	TRBJ1-5	16	-	-	TGTGCCAGCAGCTTAAATACAGGCCATAGCAATCAGCCCCAGCATTTT	CASSLNTGHSNQPQHF
TRBV6-5	TRBJ2-7	13	TRBD1	-	TGTGCCAGCAGCTCCGGGACAGTCTACGAGCAGTACTTC	CASSSGTVYEQYF
TRBV7-9	TRBJ2-3	13	-	once	TGTGCCAGCGTCCAGGATTCCGAAGATACGCAGTATTTT	CASVQDSEDTQYF
TRBV7-6	TRBJ2-7	15	-	-	TGTGCCAGCAGCTCCGGACCCGGGGGATCCTACGAGCAGTACTTC	CASSSGPGGSYEQYF
TRBV7-3	TRBJ2-3	13	-	-	TGTGCCAGCAGCTCGACCGAGGGAGATACGCAGTATTTT	CASSSTEGDTQYF
TRBV27	TRBJ1-5	14	TRBD1	-	TGTGCCAGCAGTCTGGACAGGGGAGGACAGCCCCAGCATTTT	CASSLDRGGQPQHF
TRBV9	TRBJ1-5	15	-	-	TGTGCCAGCAGCGTAGACGGAGCCTCCAATCAGCCCCAGCATTTT	CASSVDGASNQPQHF
TRBV30	TRBJ2-7	13	-	-	TGTGCCTGGAGCGCGGGGTGGGCCTCCGAGCAGTACTTC	CAWSAGWASEQYF
TRBV6-1	TRBJ1-5	15	-	-	TGTGCCAGCAGTGAGGGCACCAGGGCCAATCAGCCCCAGCATTTT	CASSEGTRANQPQHF